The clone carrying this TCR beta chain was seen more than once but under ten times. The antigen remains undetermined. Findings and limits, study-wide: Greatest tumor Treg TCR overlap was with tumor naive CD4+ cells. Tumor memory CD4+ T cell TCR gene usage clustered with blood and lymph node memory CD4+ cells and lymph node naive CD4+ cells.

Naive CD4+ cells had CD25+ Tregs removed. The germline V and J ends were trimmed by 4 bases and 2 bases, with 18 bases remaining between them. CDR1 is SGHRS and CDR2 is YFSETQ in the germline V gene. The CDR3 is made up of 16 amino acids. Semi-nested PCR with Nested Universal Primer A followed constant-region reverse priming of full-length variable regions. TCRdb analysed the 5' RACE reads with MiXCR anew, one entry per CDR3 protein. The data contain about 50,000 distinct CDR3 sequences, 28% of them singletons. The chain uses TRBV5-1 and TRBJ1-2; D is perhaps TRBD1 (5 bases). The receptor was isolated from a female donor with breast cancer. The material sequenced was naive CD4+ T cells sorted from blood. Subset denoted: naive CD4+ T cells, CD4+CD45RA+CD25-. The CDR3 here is CASSLLPLTDNYGYTF. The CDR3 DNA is TGCGCCAGCAGCCTCCTACCATTGACAGACAACTATGGCTACACCTTC.